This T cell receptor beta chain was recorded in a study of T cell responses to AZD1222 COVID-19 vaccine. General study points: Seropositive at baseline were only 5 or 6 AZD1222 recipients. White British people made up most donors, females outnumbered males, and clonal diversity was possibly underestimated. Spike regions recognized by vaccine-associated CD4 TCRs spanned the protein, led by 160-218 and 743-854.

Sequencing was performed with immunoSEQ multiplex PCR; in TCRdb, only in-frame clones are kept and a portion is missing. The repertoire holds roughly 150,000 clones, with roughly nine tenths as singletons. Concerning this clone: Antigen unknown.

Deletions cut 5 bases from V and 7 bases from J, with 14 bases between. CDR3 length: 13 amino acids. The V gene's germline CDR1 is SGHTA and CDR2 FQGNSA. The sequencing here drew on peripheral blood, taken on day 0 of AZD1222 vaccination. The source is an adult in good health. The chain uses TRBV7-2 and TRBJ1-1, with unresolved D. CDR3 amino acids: CASSKPERIEAFF. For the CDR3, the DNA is TGTGCCAGCAGCAAACCAGAAAGGATTGAAGCTTTCTTT.